This T cell receptor (beta chain) is drawn from a study of T cell responses to AZD1222 COVID-19 vaccine. Study summary: The analysis combined second doses at about 4 or about 12 weeks.

With 3 bases removed from V and 4 bases from J, the gap between germline ends came to 9 bases. The CDR3 runs 13 residues. Germline V gene sequence: CDR1 WNHNN, CDR2 SYGVQD (reference sequence). Sequencing used immunoSEQ multiplex PCR; TCRdb keeps in-frame clones, though not all of them. This sample has 120,000 or so clones; more than 85% occur once, and the top ten carry 2.5% to 3%. Worth noting for this clone: Its antigen is unknown.

Whole-study results and caveats: Seropositive AZD1222 recipients at baseline numbered only six or seven. Across the whole spike, CD4 TCRs peaked at regions 160-218 and 743-854. It should be noted that donors were predominantly white British and more often female, and clonal diversity was possibly underestimated.

V is TRBV10-1 and J is TRBJ1-2; D not certain. Source: peripheral blood, taken on day 0 of AZD1222 vaccination. This TCR was sampled from an adult in good health. In nucleotides, the CDR3 is TGCGCCAGCAGTGAAGGCCAGACCTATGGCTACACCTTC. This codes for CASSEGQTYGYTF.